These 4 T cell receptor beta chains were all obtained from the same sample, sequenced in a study of identical twins (dated by TCRdb to about 2016). The receptor library was made with 5' RACE. The instrument was an Illumina HiSeq 2000. TCRdb handled the public reads itself, with Q25 trimming in fastp and clone calling in MiXCR, and kept productive beta chains. Every distinct CDR3 protein forms one entry, paired with its most common genes and DNA. The sample includes 1.5 million to 2 million distinct CDR3 sequences, with around a third observed a single time. Jointly, the top ten make up more than 0.25% of the sample. Sequenced material: cord blood. The source of these receptors is a newborn girl in good health.

This clonotype appeared a few times. The rearrangement links TRBV6-1 to TRBJ1-2; D unresolved. V lost 3 bases, J lost 4 bases, and 12 bases lay in between. The CDR3 is made up of 14 amino acids. In germline, CDR1 is MNHNS, CDR2 SASEGT. The DNA of the CDR3 is TGTGCCAGCAGTGATAATACAGCCTCCTATGGCTACACCTTC. Amino acids: CASSDNTASYGYTF.

The chain employs TRBV6-2 or TRBV6-3 and TRBJ2-7, with 9 bases fitting TRBD1. Trimming removed 2 bases from V and 2 bases from J; junction bases left unmatched: 13. This CDR3 has 18 amino acids. Germline V gene lookup returns CDR1 MNHEY and CDR2 SVGEGT. CDR3 in DNA: TGTGCCAGCAGTTACACGAAGGGGACAGGGCTAATTACCTACGAGCAGTACTTC. It codes for CASSYTKGTGLITYEQYF.

Comment on this clonotype: With a much larger clone just one base away, this may be a read error. This chain links TRBV25-1 with TRBJ2-3; 8 nucleotides match TRBD2. CDR1 and CDR2 from the germline V gene are MGHDK and SYGVNS. Trimming at V came to 6 bases and at J to 4 bases, leaving 9 bases not matched to a gene. This CDR3 has 15 amino acids. CDR3 DNA: TGTGCCAGCAGACTAGCGGCTGACTTCGCAGATACGCAGTATTTT. It translates to CASRLAADFADTQYF.

CDR3 bases: TGTGCCAGCAGTCTGGAGACAGGGGTTAACGAGCAGTACTTC. Its protein product is CASSLETGVNEQYF. The V call is TRBV2, the J call TRBJ2-7; TRBD1 aligns across 8 bases. Trimming cost V 5 bases and J 5 bases; bases outside gene matches: 8. The CDR3 has 14 amino acids. Germline CDR1 reads SNHLY; CDR2 reads FYNNEI.